These 5 T cell receptor beta chains were all obtained from the same sample, sequenced in a study of blood T cell repertoires in COVID-19. The table came from immunoSEQ multiplex PCR; TCRdb's copy has only in-frame clones and leaves some out. The profile covers about 66,000 clones, with 86% appearing a single time and approximately 7.2% taken by the ten largest. Sequencing used peripheral blood. The receptors stem from a man aged 50 to 59 with active COVID-19.

V gene TRBV19 combines with J gene TRBJ1-1, with D unresolved. The CDR3 runs 15 residues. Trimming stripped 8 bases from V and 1 base from J, with 17 bases between. CDR1 and CDR2 (germline): LNHDA, SQIVND (reference sequence). The CDR3 nucleotides read TGTGCCAGTGGGTGGAGGATGGTACCGAACACTGAAGCTTTCTTT. Translated: CASGWRMVPNTEAFF. The full variable domain, with the rest looked up from reference TRBV19 and TRBJ1-1, is DGGITQSPKYLFRKEGQNVTLSCEQNLNHDAMYWYRQDPGQGLRLIYYSQIVNDFQKGDIAEGYSVSREKKESFPLTVTSAQKNPTAFYLCASGWRMVPNTEAFFGQGTRLTVV.

The gene calls are TRBV11-3 and TRBJ2-1; 11 bases agree with TRBD2. The V and J ends lost 5 bases and 5 bases, in that order; junction bases with no gene match: 8. This CDR3 comprises 16 residues. CDR1 and CDR2 (germline): SGHNT, YENEEA. The DNA for the CDR3 is TGTGCCAGCAGCCCACGAGTAGCGGGAGGGCACAATGAGCAGTTCTTC. Translation: CASSPRVAGGHNEQFF.

This clone was counted only a few times. The CDR3 coding sequence is TGTGCCAGCAGTCACTCTGGAGGTGACGAGCAGTACTTC. Protein sequence: CASSHSGGDEQYF. This chain links TRBV27 with TRBJ2-7; D is perhaps TRBD2 (5 bases). Trimming pared 5 bases from V and 5 bases from J, leaving 13 bases between. This CDR3 spans 13 amino acids. The germline gives CDR1 MNHEY, CDR2 SMNVEV (reference sequence).

The chain uses TRBV3-1 (or the pseudogene TRBV3-2) and TRBJ2-7; the match to TRBD1 covers 9 bases. The CDR3 is 15 residues long. Germline V gene lookup returns CDR1 LGHDT and CDR2 YNNKEL (reference sequence). V was clipped by 4 bases and J by 3 bases; unmatched bases: 7. DNA for the CDR3: TGTGCCAGCAGCCCCCGGACAGGGGTCCTCTACGAGCAGTACTTC. It yields the protein CASSPRTGVLYEQYF.

This clone occurred once. V is TRBV24-1 and J is TRBJ2-2, with TRBD2 matching 10 bases. V dropped 7 bases and J dropped 1; count of bases not matched to a gene: 8. Germline V CDR1 and CDR2: KGHDR, SFDVKD. This CDR3 is built from 17 residues. CDR3 loop: CATSTSGTTLNTGELFF. CDR3 coding DNA: TGTGCCACCAGCACTAGCGGGACGACTTTGAACACCGGGGAGCTGTTTTTT.